This T cell receptor (beta chain) is drawn from a study of tumor-infiltrating lymphocytes in primary liver carcinoma. Unsorted whole blood yielded blood RNA, and germline DNA was extracted as well. Study-wide findings and caveats: Tumor region pairs overlapped more than did tumor-adjacent and tumor-blood pairs.

The CDR3 has 14 residues. Reverse transcription of approximately 500 ng total RNA with a constant-region primer produced TCR beta cDNA. Libraries for TCR beta were built through three nested multiplex PCR rounds, which together made up a slightly modified ARM-PCR procedure. Two initial PCR rounds of around 9 cycles each paired TRBV1-TRBV30 forward primers with a C-beta reverse primer. TCRdb re-derived calls from the multiplex PCR reads in MiXCR, one entry per CDR3 protein. Among 300,000 to 400,000 distinct CDR3 sequences, around three fifths were seen once, and the ten largest hold roughly 9%. To note about this clonotype: Its cognate antigen is unknown. Compared with germline, one end of the junction differs, possibly owing to a read error.

The TCR sequence derives from a man aged 35 to 55 with primary liver carcinoma and hepatitis B virus infection. The V and J genes are TRBV12-3 or TRBV12-4 and TRBJ2-1; possible D gene TRBD1, 6 bases. Sequences were obtained from peripheral blood. CDR3 DNA sequence: TGTTCCAGCAGTTTATTATCCCTGGACAGCGAGCAGTGCTTC. This translates into CSSSLLSLDSEQCF.